The entry below describes one T cell receptor beta chain. What it binds is unknown. Generated by immunoSEQ multiplex PCR, the TCRdb table keeps only in-frame clones and is missing some. The repertoire holds tens of thousands of clones, with over 95% as singletons. This CDR3 is 13 amino acids long. Per germline, CDR1 SEHNR and CDR2 FQNEAQ (reference sequence). Trimming took off 5 bases at V and 3 bases at J, with 11 bases between the two ends. The sample is drawn from a study of cytomegalovirus exposure and HLA in healthy donors. Study results and limitations: Subsequent analysis of the roughly 120 validation repertoires found a tendency for first-cohort TCR clusters to co-occur.

The sample comprised PBMCs. The sequence came from a young man in good health and CMV-seronegative. The chain combines TRBV7-9 with TRBJ2-7; D is perhaps TRBD2 (6 bases). The CDR3 loop is CASSPTGDYEQYF. The CDR3 DNA sequence: TGTGCCAGCAGCCCCACGGGGGACTACGAGCAGTACTTC.